This T cell receptor (beta chain) was profiled in a study of blood T cell repertoires in COVID-19 (dated by TCRdb to 2018 to 2020). A note on the overall study: Samples covering the acute and convalescent phases of COVID-19 were provided by collaborators in the United States, Italy and Spain. The repertoires were made available in a free public database intended to serve as a resource for research on the immune response to SARS-CoV-2. Samples were obtained from the ongoing ImmuneRACE study (first 160 participants) and from 1,254 subjects provided by 6 global collaborators. Deeply sampled blood TCRbeta repertoires from subjects exposed to, actively infected with, or recovered from COVID-19 were included in the dataset. Sample metadata almost always included a de-identified subject ID, COVID-19 status, age in years and sex. The prospective study material was composed of cDNA or gDNA derived from T cells, B-cell-depleted T cells, or PBMCs. HLA class I and class II types, where available, came from metadata supplied by the sample provider rather than from assay-based typing.

The germline V gene provides CDR1 SGHTA and CDR2 FQGNSA. V lost 8 bases and J lost 4 bases, and the count of bases not matched to a germline gene is 7. Counted from cysteine to phenylalanine, this CDR3 has 13 amino acids. The sequence is cut down to CDR3 DNA, 39 bases in frame from base 1. Enrolling through a virtual design, the prospective study's participants ranged in age from roughly 18 to 100 years and lived across 24 United States geographic areas. Cohort assignment in the prospective study relied on participant-reported clinical history from a screening survey and a study questionnaire. For ImmuneRACE Cohort 3, a participant was defined as recovered based on two consecutive negative NP/OP PCR tests, clearance by a healthcare professional, or resolution of symptoms. In the prospective study, mobile phlebotomists collected whole blood, serum and a nasopharyngeal or oropharyngeal swab from each participant. Additional blood draws and questionnaires over an approximately 2-month period could optionally be provided by prospective study participants. Before DNA extraction, blood samples from the prospective study were shipped at room temperature or frozen.

TCRbeta CDR3 regions were amplified from genomic DNA using the immunoSEQ Assay, a bias-controlled multiplex PCR. The paper's data handling went like this. The number of nucleated cells in each sample was estimated from the amplification of reference gene primers within the assay. To quantify the absolute abundance of each unique TCRbeta CDR3 rearrangement, sequence reads were collapsed and filtered. For each sample, productive Simpson clonality was calculated by taking the square root of Simpson's diversity index across productive rearrangements. The table was pulled from immuneACCESS by TCRdb, which kept in-frame rearrangements only. Such tables lose some clones; where checked, under half of the loss comes from unresolved V genes, and the rest has no known cause. The DNA was the basis for D and trimming; V, J and clone size are from that table. The sample includes a few hundred thousand clones, with roughly 87% observed a single time. The ten top clones hold approximately 5.4% of the sample.

Overall study outcomes, separate from this receptor: How much clinical and demographic metadata was included differed by source and by participant, and the metadata was provided uncurated.

With regard to this clone: Its antigen is unknown. Per-base quality was not reported, and no clone a single base away is much larger than it.

The V and J genes are TRBV7-2 and TRBJ2-7; 8 bases in the middle match TRBD1. This clonotype was sampled from a woman aged 45-60 years who had recovered from COVID-19. Sequenced material: PBMCs or T cells enriched from blood (not recorded which). The CDR3 reads as follows: CASRLTGVYEQYF. The DNA sequence follows: TGTGCCAGCCGCCTGACAGGGGTTTACGAGCAGTACTTC.